Sequencing of this T cell receptor beta chain was carried out in a study of cytotoxic CD8 clonotypes in ibrutinib-treated CLL. The assay was immunoSEQ multiplex PCR, and TCRdb's table has in-frame clones only and misses some. Here the sample spans some 120,000 clones, around four fifths being singletons. There are a few counts of this clone. No antigen is known for it. The authors obtained about 1.9 micrograms of genomic DNA from cryopreserved PBMCs for TCR beta libraries. CDR3 length: 16 residues. CDR1 and CDR2 from the germline V gene are SGHRS and YFSETQ. Losses at the gene ends were 3 bases for V and 5 bases for J; bases not matched to a gene: 9. Regarding the study as a whole: An increase in clonality occurred at ibrutinib response, followed by a return toward baseline at progression. Sustained-remission and progressing patients had different sampling times.

This TCR was sampled from a human donor with chronic lymphocytic leukemia. The gene calls are TRBV5-1 and TRBJ2-1, with TRBD2 identical over 9 bases. The sample in question was PBMCs, obtained after 24 months of ibrutinib treatment. DNA for the CDR3: TGCGCCAGCAGCTCCACAACTAGCGGGTACAACAATGAGCAGTTCTTC. Encoded protein: CASSSTTSGYNNEQFF.